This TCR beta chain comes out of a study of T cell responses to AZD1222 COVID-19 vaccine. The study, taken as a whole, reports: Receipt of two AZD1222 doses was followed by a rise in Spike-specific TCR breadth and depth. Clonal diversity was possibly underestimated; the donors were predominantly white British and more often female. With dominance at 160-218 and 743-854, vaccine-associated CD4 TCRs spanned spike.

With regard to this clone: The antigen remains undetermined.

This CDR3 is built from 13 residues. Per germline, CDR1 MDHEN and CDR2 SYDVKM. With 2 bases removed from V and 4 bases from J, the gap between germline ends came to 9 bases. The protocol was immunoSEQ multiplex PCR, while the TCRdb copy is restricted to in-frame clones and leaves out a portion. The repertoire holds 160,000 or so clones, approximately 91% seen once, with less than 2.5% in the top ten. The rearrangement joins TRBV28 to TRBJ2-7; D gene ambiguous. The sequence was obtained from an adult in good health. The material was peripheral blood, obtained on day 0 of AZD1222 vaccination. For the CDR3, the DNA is TGTGCCAGCAGTTTAGTCGATAATTACGAGCAGTACTTC. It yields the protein CASSLVDNYEQYF.